This record concerns one T cell receptor beta chain sequence. The CDR3 runs 14 residues. Trimming cost V 4 bases and J 8 bases; bases outside gene matches: 4. Germline CDR1 and CDR2: SEHNR and FQNEAQ (reference sequence). This record comes from a study of long-term antiretroviral therapy in people with HIV. Runs used v3.0 of the immunoSEQ assay and were done at survey level. Sequencing was performed with immunoSEQ multiplex PCR; in TCRdb, only in-frame clones are kept and a portion is missing. The table lists 15,000 to 20,000 clones, roughly 80% of them singletons, with approximately 7.7% in the top ten.

This sequence joins TRBV7-9 and TRBJ1-4; 10 bases are shared with TRBD1. The receptor was derived from a man aged 18 to 29 with HIV. The sample consisted of unsorted PBMCs, taken 0.9 years after starting antiretroviral therapy. The CDR3 reads CASSSGTGVEKLFF. The CDR3 DNA reads TGTGCCAGCAGCTCCGGGACAGGGGTAGAAAAACTGTTTTTT.